The 6 T cell receptor beta chains in this list originate from one sample, sequenced in a study of T-cell reconstitution after alpha-beta-depleted transplantation in children. Construction of the TCRbeta library involved unique molecular identifiers. TCRdb re-derived calls from the PCR reads in MiXCR, one entry per CDR3 protein. The table has about 210,000 distinct CDR3 sequences, approximately 17% seen once. Sequencing used PBMCs, mostly from graft donor cells, obtained 360 days after TCRalphabeta/CD19-depleted stem cell transplant. Receptors originate from a male patient aged 2 to 9 who had a stem cell transplant for acute lymphoblastic leukemia, so the T cells may come from the graft donor.

V usage is TRBV4-3 and J usage is TRBJ2-3; TRBD1 is a possible D gene (6 bases). Trimming shortened V by 2 bases and J by 4 bases, and 16 bases separated the two germline ends. CDR3 length equals 16 residues. Germline values: CDR1 LGHNA, CDR2 YSLEER. The CDR3 sequence is CASSQPGPGVSDTQYF. As DNA, the CDR3 is TGCGCCAGCAGCCAACCCGGGCCAGGGGTCTCAGATACGCAGTATTTT.

This clonotype was seen a handful of times. The chain has TRBV11-2 and TRBJ1-4; TRBD1 matches 9 bases. Looked up from germline, CDR1 is SGHAT and CDR2 is FQNNGV. V gave up 5 bases and J gave up 7 bases; unmatched junction bases: 5. The CDR3 consists of 14 residues. As DNA, the CDR3 is TGTGCCAGCAGCGTGGGACAGGGTGGTGAAAAACTGTTTTTT. This gives the protein CASSVGQGGEKLFF.

This clonotype was recorded at least ten times. The chain employs TRBV28 and TRBJ2-7, with TRBD2 matching 9 bases. There are 13 residues in the CDR3. The germline gives CDR1 MDHEN, CDR2 SYDVKM. Unmatched junction bases numbered 5, after V lost 4 bases and J lost 7 bases. CDR3 bases: TGTGCCAGCAGTTCAGGACTAGCGTGGGAGCAGTACTTC. This encodes CASSSGLAWEQYF.

This clonotype was seen at least ten times. V is TRBV29-1 and J is TRBJ2-1, with unresolved D. V was clipped by 5 bases and J by 2 bases, with 7 bases between them. Germline V gives CDR1 SQVTM, CDR2 ANQGSEA. CDR3 size: 12 residues. The CDR3: CSVFWTYNEQFF. The DNA of the CDR3 is TGCAGCGTTTTCTGGACCTACAATGAGCAGTTCTTC.

This clonotype was counted between two and nine times. CDR3 region: CASSPGQNSYEQYF. DNA of the CDR3: TGCGCCAGCAGCCCGGGACAGAATTCCTACGAGCAGTACTTC. The J gene is TRBJ2-7, the V gene TRBV4-1; 7 bases are shared with TRBD1. Germline values: CDR1 MGHRA, CDR2 YSYEKL. The CDR3 totals 14 residues. V was clipped by 4 bases and J by 1 base; unmatched bases: 4.

The V and J genes are TRBV4-3 and TRBJ1-2, with a possible D match to TRBD1 (5 bases). This CDR3 contains 15 residues. V lost 0 bases to trimming and J lost 8 bases, with 16 bases between them. Germline V CDR1 and CDR2: LGHNA, YSLEER. CDR3 region: CASSQDQGRPIGYTF. DNA for the CDR3: TGCGCCAGCAGCCAAGATCAGGGCAGACCCATCGGCTACACCTTC.